One and the same sample provided the 17 T cell receptor beta chains below, sequenced in a study of T cells in Graves' hyperthyroidism and ophthalmopathy. The TCR beta CDR3 regions underwent amplification using RNA transcripts as the source. The HTBI primer set served for first-round RT-PCR of the TCR CDR3. TCRdb reprocessed the multiplex PCR reads via MiXCR and lists one record per CDR3 protein. This table holds fewer than 400,000 distinct CDR3 sequences, about 14% found once. Sequencing was performed on blood. The source of these receptors is a man aged 45-60 years with Graves' ophthalmopathy.

This clonotype was detected a few times. The rearrangement links TRBV10-3 to TRBJ1-2; no reliable D call. The V gene's germline CDR1 is ENHRY and CDR2 SYGVKD. The CDR3 length is 13 residues. Trimming pared 5 bases from V and 2 bases from J, leaving 9 bases between. CDR3 sequence reads: CAISSTQNYGYTF. DNA of the CDR3: TGTGCCATCAGTTCGACTCAAAACTATGGCTACACCTTC.

Concerning this clonotype itself: It may be a read error: a sequence one base away is much more abundant. This rearrangement joins TRBV6-1 to TRBJ2-3; D is possibly TRBD1 (5 bases). With 3 bases removed from V and 0 bases from J, the gap between germline ends came to 10 bases. The CDR3 runs 15 residues. The germline V gene has CDR1 MNHNS and CDR2 SASEGT. DNA for the CDR3: TGTGCCAGCAGTGAGTCGACAGCTAGCACAGATACGCAGTATTTT. As protein: CASSESTASTDTQYF.

This clonotype showed up many times. The chain recombines TRBV3-1 with TRBJ1-6, with 9 bases identical to TRBD1. CDR1 and CDR2 from the germline V gene are LGHDT and YNNKEL (reference sequence). J lost 8 bases, V lost 4 bases, and 9 bases had no gene match. The CDR3 totals 16 residues. The CDR3 here is CASSRWTGAIDSPLHF. The CDR3 bases are TGTGCCAGCAGCCGTTGGACAGGGGCCATAGATTCACCCCTCCACTTT.

In its sample, this clonotype was seen many times. The chain uses TRBV11-2 and TRBJ1-1; 7 nucleotides agree with TRBD1. The ends lost 0 bases at V and 0 bases at J; junction bases unmatched: 1. Germline-derived CDR1 and CDR2 are SGHAT and FQNNGV. The CDR3 is 15 residues long. In nucleotides, the CDR3 is TGTGCCAGCAGCTTAGACAGGGGGATGAACACTGAAGCTTTCTTT. It codes for CASSLDRGMNTEAFF.

The J gene is TRBJ2-3, the V gene TRBV10-1, with D possibly matching TRBD2 (5 bases). Germline V gives CDR1 WNHNN, CDR2 SYGVQD (reference sequence). The V gene lost 3 bases and the J gene lost 3 bases, with 10 bases spanning the gap. The CDR3 consists of 14 residues. The DNA for the CDR3 is TGCGCCAGCAGTGATTCTAGCCCTACAGATACGCAGTATTTT. Amino acids: CASSDSSPTDTQYF.

For this clonotype: Since a much larger clone is just one base distant, this may be a read error. The gene calls are TRBV6-1 and TRBJ1-5; TRBD1 aligns across 10 bases. CDR1 is MNHNS, CDR2 SASEGT, per germline. The CDR3 is 15 residues long. V shed 5 bases and J 3 bases; nucleotides not matched to a gene: 4. The CDR3 spells CASSTGTGVNQPQHF. The DNA for the CDR3 is TGTGCCAGCAGTACCGGGACAGGGGTCAATCAGCCCCAGCATTTT.

This clonotype showed up many times. The rearrangement links TRBV30 to TRBJ2-5, with 12 bases aligning to TRBD2. The J segment lost 5 bases and the V segment lost 3 bases, leaving 7 bases of the junction unmatched. The CDR3 sequence is 15 residues long. Germline V gene sequence: CDR1 GTSNPN, CDR2 SVGIG (reference sequence). The DNA of the CDR3 is TGTGCCTGGAGCTTGACTAGCGGGAGATTGGAGACCCAGTACTTC. Encoded protein: CAWSLTSGRLETQYF.

This clonotype was recorded many times. V is TRBV2 and J is TRBJ1-2; TRBD1 matches at 10 bases. V dropped 4 bases and J dropped 8; count of bases not matched to a gene: 13. The CDR3 loop spans 16 amino acids. Germline-derived CDR1 and CDR2 are SNHLY and FYNNEI. The CDR3 DNA follows: TGTGCCAGCAGTGGGCCTCCGGGGGACAGGGGCGGCGGCTACACCTTC. The encoded protein is CASSGPPGDRGGGYTF.

This clonotype came up many times. This rearrangement joins TRBV24-1 to TRBJ2-1; 10 bases are a match to TRBD2. There are 15 residues in the CDR3. Trimming removed 6 bases from V and 7 bases from J; junction bases left unmatched: 8. Germline assignment: CDR1 KGHDR and CDR2 SFDVKD. The CDR3 sequence: CATSPLAGEGNEQFF. CDR3 DNA sequence: TGTGCCACCAGTCCCCTAGCGGGAGAAGGTAATGAGCAGTTCTTC.

This clonotype has just a few counts. The rearrangement uses TRBV19 and TRBJ1-5; D is perhaps TRBD1 (6 bases). Germline V gene data show CDR1 as LNHDA and CDR2 as SQIVND (reference sequence). CDR3 length: 15 residues. Trimming left V 7 bases short and J 2 bases short, with 15 bases between. The CDR3 sequence: CASTLYPGGNQPQHF. CDR3 DNA: TGTGCCAGTACCTTATATCCAGGGGGCAATCAGCCCCAGCATTTT. Using reference TRBV19 and TRBJ1-5 for the parts outside the CDR3, the full variable domain is DGGITQSPKYLFRKEGQNVTLSCEQNLNHDAMYWYRQDPGQGLRLIYYSQIVNDFQKGDIAEGYSVSREKKESFPLTVTSAQKNPTAFYLCASTLYPGGNQPQHFGDGTRLSIL.

This clonotype was detected many times. CDR3 amino acids: CASSLRRQGRSTDTQYF. CDR3 nucleotides: TGTGCCAGCAGTTTACGGCGCCAGGGCCGCAGCACAGATACGCAGTATTTT. V gene TRBV27 combines with J gene TRBJ2-3; perhaps TRBD1 as D (5 bases). This CDR3 region has 17 residues. Trimming removed 2 bases at V and 0 bases at J, with 15 bases between. Looked up from germline, CDR1 is MNHEY and CDR2 is SMNVEV (reference sequence).

This chain joins TRBV5-1 and TRBJ2-1, with 10 bases aligning to TRBD1. J gave up 4 bases and V 2 bases, and 6 bases lay outside the gene matches. Germline CDR1 is SGHRS and CDR2 is YFSETQ. This CDR3 comprises 16 residues. CDR3 DNA sequence: TGCGCCAGCAGCTTTCCGGGACAGGGGAAATACAATGAGCAGTTCTTC. The encoded protein is CASSFPGQGKYNEQFF.

About this clonotype: One junction end does not reproduce the germline sequence, and a read error may be involved. The chain recombines TRBV7-7 with TRBJ2-5; D is unresolved. This CDR3 region has 13 residues. Germline loops: CDR1 SSHAT, CDR2 FNYEAQ (reference sequence). The CDR3, as DNA: TGTGCTAGCACCCACGGCAGCAAAGAGACCCAGTACTTC. Its translation is CASTHGSKETQYF.

This clonotype was found a few times. The V and J genes are TRBV19 and TRBJ2-2; D may be TRBD1 or TRBD2 (5 bases each). Deletions cut 6 bases from V and 3 bases from J, with 11 bases between. The CDR3 length is 14 residues. The germline CDR1 and CDR2 sequences are LNHDA and SQIVND (reference sequence). CDR3 residues: CASRSGTYTGELFF. In nucleotides, the CDR3 is TGTGCCAGTAGATCCGGGACGTACACCGGGGAGCTGTTTTTT.

The V gene is TRBV5-1, the J gene TRBJ2-1, with 10 bases that match TRBD2. Germline V gives CDR1 SGHRS, CDR2 YFSETQ. With V trimmed by 5 bases and J by 9 bases, 17 bases remained unmatched. The CDR3 loop spans 17 amino acids. The CDR3 sequence: CASSLGPSGSPRGEQFF. For the CDR3, the DNA is TGCGCCAGCAGTCTGGGGCCTAGCGGGAGTCCTCGTGGTGAGCAGTTCTTC.

This clonotype has a single count. The V and J genes are TRBV3-1 and TRBJ1-2, with TRBD1 identical over 8 bases. Germline V gene data show CDR1 as LGHDT and CDR2 as YNNKEL (reference sequence). This CDR3 comprises 16 residues. J lost 1 base, V lost 4 bases, and 8 bases had no gene match. This chain's CDR3 is CASSPSRTGFNYGYTF. For the CDR3, the DNA is TGTGCCAGCAGCCCTTCTCGGACAGGGTTTAACTATGGCTACACCTTC.

This clonotype was observed many times. The gene calls are TRBV11-2 and TRBJ2-5; 9 bases align to TRBD2. This CDR3 spans 13 amino acids. After removal of 6 bases from V and 2 bases from J, the junction contained 1 base not matched to a gene. Germline loops: CDR1 SGHAT, CDR2 FQNNGV. The CDR3 coding sequence is TGTGCCAGCAGGCTAGCGGGGCAAGAGACCCAGTACTTC. Protein product: CASRLAGQETQYF.